What follows describes a single TCR beta chain. Its antigen is not known. In germline, CDR1 is SEHNR, CDR2 FQNEAQ (reference sequence). The CDR3 sequence is 14 residues long. The V gene lost 5 bases and the J gene lost 0 bases, with 10 bases spanning the gap. This sample stems from a study of cytomegalovirus exposure and HLA in healthy donors. Study-wide results and limits: Most TCR beta V segments were productive about 87% or about 30% of the time in an earlier analysis.

Amplification used 60 Vbeta primers and 13 Jbeta primers. Method: immunoSEQ multiplex PCR; TCRdb's copy keeps in-frame clones and lacks some. The table shows some 120,000 clones, with around 82% occurring only once. Material for sequencing was PBMCs. This clonotype originated in a male donor in good health and CMV-seropositive. The rearrangement joins TRBV7-9 to TRBJ1-1; no definite D call. CDR3 loop: CASSAYNLNTEAFF. As DNA, the CDR3 is TGTGCCAGCAGCGCCTATAATTTGAACACTGAAGCTTTCTTT.